These 14 T cell receptor beta chains originate from one sample sequenced in a study of T cells after yellow fever vaccination. TCRdb re-analysed the 5' RACE reads in MiXCR, keeping a single row per CDR3 protein. The sample carries approximately 610,000 distinct CDR3 sequences, around 16% recorded once. The sample here was PBMCs, taken around 5 days after the first yellow fever vaccination. These receptor sequences come from a man aged 18 to 29 who received the YFV17D yellow fever vaccine.

This clonotype has just a few counts. This chain links TRBV15 with TRBJ1-5; D not resolved. This CDR3 contains 13 residues. Trimming took 4 bases from V and 9 from J, leaving 13 bases between them. Germline V gene data show CDR1 as LNHNV and CDR2 as YYDKDF (reference sequence). The CDR3 DNA reads as TGTGCCACCAGCAACCTTCCCGTTTTGCCCCAGCATTTT. Protein product: CATSNLPVLPQHF.

This sequence joins TRBV4-3 and TRBJ1-2; D not certain. V shed 0 bases and J shed 4 bases, with 18 bases lying between them. CDR3 length: 17 amino acids. Germline lookup yields CDR1 LGHNA and CDR2 YSLEER. CDR3 sequence reads: CASSQDNGPLRTYGYTF. CDR3 bases: TGCGCCAGCAGCCAAGATAACGGTCCCCTAAGAACCTATGGCTACACCTTC.

The chain recombines TRBV6-1 with TRBJ2-3; the D call may be TRBD1 or TRBD2 (5 bases each). V lost 6 bases and J lost 4, with 17 bases in between. This CDR3 has 15 residues. From germline, CDR1 is MNHNS and CDR2 SASEGT. The CDR3 coding sequence is TGTGCCAGCAGGGGTTTGGGGGATGCACCAGATACGCAGTATTTT. Its translation: CASRGLGDAPDTQYF.

There are a few counts of this clonotype. The chain recombines TRBV3-1 with TRBJ1-2, with unresolved D. From germline, CDR1 is LGHDT and CDR2 YNNKEL (reference sequence). The length of the CDR3 is 13 residues. The ends were cut back, 4 bases at V and 8 bases at J, with 14 bases in the middle. The CDR3 loop reads CASSPSGTMGYTF. The CDR3 nucleotides are TGTGCCAGCAGCCCCAGCGGAACTATGGGCTACACCTTC. The variable domain in full, with the rest retrieved from reference TRBV3-1 and TRBJ1-2, is DTAVSQTPKYLVTQMGNDKSIKCEQNLGHDTMYWYKQDSKKFLKIMFSYNNKELIINETVPNRFSPKSPDKAHLNLHINSLELGDSAVYFCASSPSGTMGYTFGSGTRLTVV.

This clonotype was counted only a few times. The genes are TRBV12-5 and TRBJ2-7; D might be TRBD2 (5 bases). Germline assignment: CDR1 LGHNT and CDR2 FRNRAP. Trimming shortened V by 3 bases and J by 6 bases, and 12 bases separated the two germline ends. This CDR3 spans 13 amino acids. CDR3 sequence reads: CASGLPPGVEQYV. In nucleotides, the CDR3 is TGTGCTAGTGGTTTACCCCCCGGGGTCGAGCAGTACGTC.

The V call is TRBV7-9, the J call TRBJ1-3; 8 nucleotides align to TRBD1. Losses at the gene ends were 10 bases for V and 2 bases for J; bases not matched to a gene: 4. Germline V lookup: CDR1 SEHNR, CDR2 FQNEAQ (reference sequence). The CDR3 totals 13 residues. The CDR3 region is CATKQGAGNTIYF. Written as DNA, the CDR3 is TGTGCCACCAAACAGGGGGCTGGAAACACCATATATTTT.

The rearrangement uses TRBV9 and TRBJ2-1; 10 bases agree with TRBD2. Trimming took 4 bases from V and 4 from J; bases not matched to a gene: 11. This CDR3 has 17 amino acids. Germline V gene sequence: CDR1 SGDLS, CDR2 YYNGEE. CDR3 loop: CASSPRSLAGVYNEQFF. The CDR3 coding sequence is TGTGCCAGCAGCCCCCGTAGTCTAGCGGGGGTGTACAATGAGCAGTTCTTC.

The chain has TRBV24-1 and TRBJ2-1; maybe TRBD2 (5 bases). The CDR3 contains 14 residues. Trimming left V 5 bases short and J 0 bases short, with 7 bases between. Germline CDR1 and CDR2: KGHDR and SFDVKD. This chain's CDR3 is CATSGRGSYNEQFF. The CDR3 nucleotides read TGTGCCACCAGTGGCCGGGGCTCCTACAATGAGCAGTTCTTC.

This chain connects TRBV6-2 or TRBV6-3 to TRBJ2-1, with D uncertain. The length of the CDR3 is 12 residues. Germline CDR1 reads MNHEY; CDR2 reads SVGEGT. Trimming left V 3 bases short and J 6 bases short, with 6 bases between. CDR3 region: CASSYRINEQFF. The CDR3 DNA is TGTGCCAGCAGTTATCGGATCAATGAGCAGTTCTTC.

The chain recombines TRBV4-2 with TRBJ2-2; tentatively, D is TRBD1 or TRBD2 (5 bases each). Trimming stripped 1 base from V and 2 bases from J, with 11 bases between. Per the germline V gene, CDR1 is LGHNA and CDR2 is YNFKEQ. The length of the CDR3 is 16 residues. The CDR3 reads CASSQAGTVNTGELFF. The DNA for the CDR3 is TGTGCCAGCAGCCAAGCAGGGACGGTAAACACCGGGGAGCTGTTTTTT.

This clonotype has just a few counts. The chain couples TRBV29-1 to TRBJ1-2, with a weak D call TRBD1 (5 bases). The V and J ends lost 4 bases and 4 bases respectively, with 13 bases between them. CDR3 length equals 13 residues. Germline CDR1 SQVTM, CDR2 ANQGSEA. For the CDR3, the DNA is TGCAGCGTTGTTGGGGGATCTAGCTATGGCTACACCTTC. Protein product: CSVVGGSSYGYTF.

This clonotype was seen only a few times. The V call is TRBV5-6, the J call TRBJ2-1; the D is unclear. Germline CDR1 is SGHDT and CDR2 is YYEEEE. Trimming removed 6 bases from V and 6 bases from J, with 7 bases in between. There are 11 residues in the CDR3. The CDR3 spells CASTTINEQFF. CDR3 bases: TGTGCCAGCACCACTATCAATGAGCAGTTCTTC.

The chain carries TRBV3-1 and TRBJ2-3, with 7 bases matching TRBD1. The CDR3 runs to 15 residues. The trim removed 3 bases at V and 6 bases at J, leaving 9 bases unmatched. The germline V gene has CDR1 LGHDT and CDR2 YNNKEL (reference sequence). The CDR3 here is CASSHHRGEADTQYF. The CDR3 nucleotides are TGTGCCAGCAGCCACCACAGGGGAGAAGCGGATACGCAGTATTTT.

The chain links TRBV18 to TRBJ2-3, with 7 bases identical to TRBD2. Looked up from germline, CDR1 is KGHSH and CDR2 is LQKENI. The length of the CDR3 is 15 residues. The V gene end was trimmed by 11 bases and the J gene end by 1 base; junction bases not matched to a gene: 12. The CDR3 region is CASPRGSGGTDTQYF. The CDR3 nucleotides are TGTGCCTCACCACGAGGGAGCGGGGGCACAGATACGCAGTATTTT.